This section outlines one T cell receptor beta chain sequence together with its context. Its target is not known. This entry comes from a study of T cells expressing NK-cell markers. Study details: Sequencing covered eight donors, seven HCMV-seropositive and one seronegative.

TCRdb reanalyzed the 5' RACE reads and collapses them to one entry per CDR3 protein, without DNA. The sample table includes about 460,000 distinct CDR3 sequences. This CDR3 is 17 amino acids long. CDR1 is DFQATT, CDR2 SNEGSKA, per germline (reference sequence). General study findings and limits: HCMV specificity of the expanded NKG2C+ T cell clones was not established. These clonotypes also led the CD3+CD56-NKG2C+ fraction in a handful of donors.

The chain joins TRBV20-1 to TRBJ2-2; no DNA is available, so the TRBD2 call from TCRdb remains unchecked. This TCR came from a woman aged 45-60 years in good health. The sequenced sample was blood T cells: a sorted CD56 or NKG2C T cell subset, CD4+ or CD8+ T cells, or bulk PBMC T cells (not recorded which). CDR3 loop: CSARDSGRATGTGELFF.